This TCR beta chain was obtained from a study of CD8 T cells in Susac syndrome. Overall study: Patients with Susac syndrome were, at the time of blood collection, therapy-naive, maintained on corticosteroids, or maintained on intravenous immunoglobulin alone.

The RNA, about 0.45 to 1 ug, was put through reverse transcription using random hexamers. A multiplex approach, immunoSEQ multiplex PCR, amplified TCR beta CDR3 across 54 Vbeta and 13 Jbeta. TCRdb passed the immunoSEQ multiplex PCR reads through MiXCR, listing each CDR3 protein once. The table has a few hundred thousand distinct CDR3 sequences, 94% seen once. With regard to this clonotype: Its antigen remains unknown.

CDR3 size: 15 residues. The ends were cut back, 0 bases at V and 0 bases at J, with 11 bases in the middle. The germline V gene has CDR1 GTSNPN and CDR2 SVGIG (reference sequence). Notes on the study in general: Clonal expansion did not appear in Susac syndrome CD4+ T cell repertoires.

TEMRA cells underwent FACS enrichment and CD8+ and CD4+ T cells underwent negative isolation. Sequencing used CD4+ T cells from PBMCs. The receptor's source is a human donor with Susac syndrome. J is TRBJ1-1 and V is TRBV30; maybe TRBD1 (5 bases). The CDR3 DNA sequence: TGTGCCTGGAGTGTAGAAGAACAGGTGAACACTGAAGCTTTCTTT. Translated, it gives CAWSVEEQVNTEAFF.